This passage covers 17 T cell receptor beta chains from one sample sequenced in a study of blood T cell repertoires in COVID-19. Sequencing was performed with immunoSEQ multiplex PCR; in TCRdb, only in-frame clones are kept and a portion is missing. In the table there are roughly 180,000 clones, about 80% of which are singletons. Input material: peripheral blood. The receptors here all came from a woman in her forties or fifties with active or convalescent COVID-19.

This clone was found a few times. The V call is TRBV27, the J call TRBJ1-5; weak D call: TRBD1 (5 bases). The germline V and J ends were trimmed by 7 bases and 6 bases, with 13 bases remaining between them. Germline V gene sequence: CDR1 MNHEY, CDR2 SMNVEV (reference sequence). The CDR3 runs 13 residues. The CDR3 DNA sequence: TGTGCCAGCATGATCGGACACGGTCAGCCCCAGCATTTT. Translated: CASMIGHGQPQHF.

The chain joins TRBV6-2 or TRBV6-3 to TRBJ2-1; 11 bases fit TRBD2. The CDR3 is 18 amino acids. The germline V gene encodes CDR1 MNHEY and CDR2 SVGEGT. Trimming took 2 bases from V and 6 from J; bases not matched to a gene: 12. CDR3 sequence reads: CASSYPPSGSGGANEQFF. The CDR3 DNA reads as TGTGCCAGCAGTTACCCGCCCAGCGGTAGCGGGGGGGCCAATGAGCAGTTCTTC.

A few counts support this clone. Its ends do not fully match the called genes, so a read error is possible. CDR3 sequence (DNA): TGTGCCAGCAGTTTAGCGGGAGCCTCCTACAATGAGCAGTTCTTC. Its translation: CASSLAGASYNEQFF. The chain couples TRBV7-6 to TRBJ2-1; the match to TRBD2 covers 9 bases. The CDR3 is made up of 15 amino acids. Per the germline V gene, CDR1 is SGHVS and CDR2 is FNYEAQ.

This clone was seen once. The chain couples TRBV12-3 or TRBV12-4 to TRBJ1-5; the D gene is possibly TRBD1 (6 bases). CDR3 length equals 13 residues. Trimming removed 3 bases at V and 5 bases at J, with 8 bases between. The CDR3 nucleotides are TGTGCCAGCAGTTTCAACAGGGATCAGCCCCAGCATTTT. Its translation: CASSFNRDQPQHF.

The table lists this clone with a few counts. This CDR3 reads CASSFMGREETQYF. The CDR3 coding sequence is TGTGCCAGCAGTTTCATGGGCAGGGAAGAGACCCAGTACTTC. The chain recombines TRBV28 with TRBJ2-5, with D maybe TRBD1 (5 bases). The germline V gene has CDR1 MDHEN and CDR2 SYDVKM. CDR3 length equals 14 residues. Trimming left V 3 bases short and J 3 bases short, with 11 bases between.

This clone showed up just once. The genes are TRBV25-1 and TRBJ1-2; weak D call: TRBD1 (5 bases). V lost 0 bases and J lost 5, with 10 bases in between. This CDR3 region has 14 residues. The germline V gene has CDR1 MGHDK and CDR2 SYGVNS. Written as DNA, the CDR3 is TGTGCCAGCAGTGAATATGGGGCAGGGTATGGCTACACCTTC. It codes for CASSEYGAGYGYTF.

The chain employs TRBV7-2 and TRBJ2-2, with TRBD1 identical over 8 bases. The length of the CDR3 is 15 residues. V shed 3 bases and J 4 bases; nucleotides not matched to a gene: 4. The germline gives CDR1 SGHTA, CDR2 FQGNSA. CDR3 loop: CASSFPGGRTGELFF. CDR3 nucleotide sequence: TGTGCCAGCAGCTTCCCAGGGGGCCGCACCGGGGAGCTGTTTTTT.

The rearrangement links TRBV6-6 to TRBJ2-3; possible D gene TRBD2, 5 bases. V gave up 3 bases and J gave up 2 bases, with 9 bases separating them. Germline V gene sequence: CDR1 MNHNY, CDR2 SVGAGI (reference sequence). This CDR3 spans 14 amino acids. The CDR3 reads CASSYSGVTDTQYF. As DNA, the CDR3 is TGTGCCAGCAGTTATTCCGGGGTCACAGATACGCAGTATTTT.

The chain has TRBV5-1 and TRBJ2-3, with D perhaps TRBD2 (5 bases). This CDR3 spans 15 amino acids. The V gene's germline CDR1 is SGHRS and CDR2 YFSETQ. Deletions cut 0 bases from V and 7 bases from J, with 15 bases between. CDR3 nucleotides: TGCGCCAGCAGCTTGGATCCCCCTAGCAGGTATACGCAGTATTTT. Amino acid sequence: CASSLDPPSRYTQYF.

This clone appeared a single time. The chain uses TRBV13 and TRBJ2-1; D is possibly TRBD2 (6 bases). The CDR3 sequence is 15 residues long. The V gene lost 0 bases and the J gene lost 6 bases, with 12 bases spanning the gap. Germline-derived CDR1 and CDR2 are PRHDT and FYEKMQ (reference sequence). Here the CDR3 reads CASSLGLGTANEQFF. The CDR3, as DNA: TGTGCCAGCAGCTTAGGCCTAGGGACTGCCAATGAGCAGTTCTTC. Based on the CDR3 plus reference TRBV13 and TRBJ2-1, the full variable domain is AAGVIQSPRHLIKEKRETATLKCYPIPRHDTVYWYQQGPGQDPQFLISFYEKMQSDKGSIPDRFSAQQFSDYHSELNMSSLELGDSALYFCASSLGLGTANEQFFGPGTRLTVL.

This clone showed up just a few times. This chain connects TRBV10-3 to TRBJ1-1, with D perhaps matching TRBD1 (6 bases). This CDR3 region has 15 residues. In germline, CDR1 is ENHRY, CDR2 SYGVKD. The V and J ends lost 6 bases and 2 bases respectively, with 16 bases between them. In nucleotides, the CDR3 is TGTGCCATCAGCAGTCTTGACAGGCTAAACACTGAAGCTTTCTTT. It yields the protein CAISSLDRLNTEAFF.

The J gene is TRBJ1-2, the V gene TRBV7-9; D might be TRBD1 (5 bases). The CDR3 has 13 amino acids. Per the germline V gene, CDR1 is SEHNR and CDR2 is FQNEAQ (reference sequence). Trimming pared 1 base from V and 4 bases from J, leaving 7 bases between. The CDR3 spells CASSLGGTYGYTF. CDR3 DNA sequence: TGTGCCAGCAGCTTAGGGGGCACCTATGGCTACACCTTC.

This clone appeared once. This rearrangement joins TRBV5-1 to TRBJ2-3; D is uncertain. This CDR3 contains 14 residues. Germline CDR1 is SGHRS and CDR2 is YFSETQ. V shed 0 bases and J shed 5 bases, with 10 bases lying between them. The CDR3 sequence: CASSLGWRGDTQYF. The CDR3 DNA follows: TGCGCCAGCAGCTTGGGCTGGCGAGGAGATACGCAGTATTTT. The variable domain in full, with the rest retrieved from reference TRBV5-1 and TRBJ2-3, is KAGVTQTPRYLIKTRGQQVTLSCSPISGHRSVSWYQQTPGQGLQFLFEYFSETQRNKGNFPGRFSGRQFSNSRSEMNVSTLELGDSALYLCASSLGWRGDTQYFGPGTRLTVL.

This clone appeared a few times. This chain joins TRBV12-5 and TRBJ1-1, with D uncertain. Trimming cost V 4 bases and J 0 bases, with 6 bases left between them. This CDR3 contains 13 residues. The germline V gene encodes CDR1 LGHNT and CDR2 FRNRAP. CDR3 residues: CASGSIMNTEAFF. CDR3 nucleotides: TGTGCTAGTGGTTCTATAATGAACACTGAAGCTTTCTTT.

The chain carries TRBV12-3 or TRBV12-4 and TRBJ1-4; the match to TRBD1 covers 8 bases. This CDR3 has 13 amino acids. J lost 8 bases, V lost 2 bases, and 1 base had no gene match. The DNA of the CDR3 is TGTGCCAGCAGTTTAAGACAGGGGGAAAAACTGTTTTTT. This translates into CASSLRQGEKLFF.

The chain carries TRBV12-3 or TRBV12-4 and TRBJ2-3; D remains ambiguous. The V end was cut by 6 bases, the J end by 3 bases, with 10 bases between. The length of the CDR3 is 13 residues. CDR3 nucleotides: TGTGCCAGCAGGGTAAGCACTACAGATACGCAGTATTTT. It translates to CASRVSTTDTQYF.

V usage is TRBV7-2 and J usage is TRBJ1-4; possible D gene TRBD1, 6 bases. CDR3 length: 14 amino acids. V lost 5 bases and J lost 4, with 11 bases in between. Germline CDR1 SGHTA, CDR2 FQGNSA. CDR3 sequence (DNA): TGTGCCAGCAGCCCCGACAGGTTTAATGAAAAACTGTTTTTT. Translation: CASSPDRFNEKLFF.